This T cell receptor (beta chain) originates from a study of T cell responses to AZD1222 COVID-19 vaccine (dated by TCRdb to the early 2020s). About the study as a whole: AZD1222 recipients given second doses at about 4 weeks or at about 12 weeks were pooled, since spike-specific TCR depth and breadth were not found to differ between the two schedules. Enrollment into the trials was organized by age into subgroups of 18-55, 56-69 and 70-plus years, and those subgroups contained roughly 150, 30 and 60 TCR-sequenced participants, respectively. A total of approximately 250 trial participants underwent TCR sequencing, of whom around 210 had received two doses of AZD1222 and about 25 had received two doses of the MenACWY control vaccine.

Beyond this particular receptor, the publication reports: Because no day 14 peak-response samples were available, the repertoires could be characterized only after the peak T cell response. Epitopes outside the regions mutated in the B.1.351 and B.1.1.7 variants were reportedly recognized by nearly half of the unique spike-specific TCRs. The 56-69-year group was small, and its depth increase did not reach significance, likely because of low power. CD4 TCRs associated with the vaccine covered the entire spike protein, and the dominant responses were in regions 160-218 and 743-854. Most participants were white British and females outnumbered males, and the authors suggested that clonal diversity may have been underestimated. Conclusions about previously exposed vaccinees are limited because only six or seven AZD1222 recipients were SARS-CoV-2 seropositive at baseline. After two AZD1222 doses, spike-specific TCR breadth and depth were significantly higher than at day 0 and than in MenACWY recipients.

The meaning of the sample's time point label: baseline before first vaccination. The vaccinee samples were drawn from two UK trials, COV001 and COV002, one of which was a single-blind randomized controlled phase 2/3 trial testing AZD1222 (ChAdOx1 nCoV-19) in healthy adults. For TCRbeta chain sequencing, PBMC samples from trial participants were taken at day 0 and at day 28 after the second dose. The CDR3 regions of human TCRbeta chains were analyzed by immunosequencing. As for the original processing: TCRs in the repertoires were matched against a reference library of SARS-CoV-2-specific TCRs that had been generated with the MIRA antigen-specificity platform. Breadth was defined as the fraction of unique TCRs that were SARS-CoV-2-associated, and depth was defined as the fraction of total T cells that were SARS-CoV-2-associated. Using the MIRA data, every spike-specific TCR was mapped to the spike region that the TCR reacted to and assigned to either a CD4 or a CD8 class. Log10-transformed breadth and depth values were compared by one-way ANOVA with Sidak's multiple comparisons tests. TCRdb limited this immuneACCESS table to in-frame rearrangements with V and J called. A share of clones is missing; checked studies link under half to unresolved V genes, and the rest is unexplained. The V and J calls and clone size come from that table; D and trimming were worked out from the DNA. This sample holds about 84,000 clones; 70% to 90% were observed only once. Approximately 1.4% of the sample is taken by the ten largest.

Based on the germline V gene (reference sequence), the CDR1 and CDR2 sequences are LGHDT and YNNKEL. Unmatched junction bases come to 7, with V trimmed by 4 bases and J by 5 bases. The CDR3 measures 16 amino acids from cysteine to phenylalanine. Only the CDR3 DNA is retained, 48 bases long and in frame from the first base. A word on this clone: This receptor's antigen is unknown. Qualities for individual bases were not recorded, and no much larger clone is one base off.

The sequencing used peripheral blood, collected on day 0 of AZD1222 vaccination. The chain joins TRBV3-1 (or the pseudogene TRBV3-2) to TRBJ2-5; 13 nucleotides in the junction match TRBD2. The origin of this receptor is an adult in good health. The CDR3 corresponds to CASSPRTSGSGETQYF. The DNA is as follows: TGTGCCAGCAGCCCCCGGACTAGCGGGAGTGGGGAGACCCAGTACTTC.